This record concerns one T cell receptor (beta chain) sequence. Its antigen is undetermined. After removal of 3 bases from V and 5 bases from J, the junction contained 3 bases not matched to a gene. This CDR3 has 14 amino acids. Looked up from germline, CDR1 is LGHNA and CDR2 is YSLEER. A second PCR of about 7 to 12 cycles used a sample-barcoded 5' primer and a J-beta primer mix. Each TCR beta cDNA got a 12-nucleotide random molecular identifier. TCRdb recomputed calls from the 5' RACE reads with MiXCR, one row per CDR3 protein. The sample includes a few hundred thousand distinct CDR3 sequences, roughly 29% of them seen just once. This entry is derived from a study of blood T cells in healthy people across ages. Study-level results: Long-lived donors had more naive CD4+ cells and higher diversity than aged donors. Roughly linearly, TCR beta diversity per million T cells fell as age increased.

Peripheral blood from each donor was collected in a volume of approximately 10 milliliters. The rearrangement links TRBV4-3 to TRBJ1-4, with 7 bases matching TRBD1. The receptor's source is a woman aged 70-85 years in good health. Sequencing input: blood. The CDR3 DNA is TGCGCCAGCAGCCACGTGACAGGGAATGAAAAACTGTTTTTT. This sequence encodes CASSHVTGNEKLFF.